Described below is a single T cell receptor (beta chain) sequence and its context. No cognate antigen has been identified for it. Base quality data are lacking; no much larger clone is found one base away. This record comes from a study of blood T cell repertoires in COVID-19 (dated by TCRdb to 2018 to 2021). Looking at the study overall: Samples from collaborators originated in the United States, Italy and Spain and spanned both the acute and convalescent phases of COVID-19. Samples were obtained from the ongoing ImmuneRACE study (first 160 participants) and from some 1,200 subjects provided by 6 global collaborators. Deeply sampled blood TCRbeta repertoires from subjects exposed to, actively infected with, or recovered from COVID-19 were included in the dataset. HLA class I and class II types, where available, came from metadata supplied by the sample provider rather than from assay-based typing. A de-identified subject ID, COVID-19 status, age in years and sex were almost always included in the sample metadata. The prospective study material was composed of cDNA or gDNA derived from T cells, B-cell-depleted T cells, or PBMCs. The repertoires were released in a freely available public database meant as a resource for research on the immune response to SARS-CoV-2.

The full study reports these points: The amount of clinical and demographic metadata varied by source and participant and was provided uncurated.

The immunoSEQ Assay, a bias-controlled multiplex PCR, was used to amplify TCRbeta CDR3 regions from genomic DNA. The original pipeline was this. Within the assay, amplification of reference gene primers was used to estimate how many nucleated cells each sample contained. To quantify the absolute abundance of each unique TCRbeta CDR3 rearrangement, sequence reads were collapsed and filtered. For each sample, productive Simpson clonality was calculated as the square root of Simpson's diversity index across productive rearrangements. TCRdb stores this immuneACCESS table with in-frame sequences only. Part of the clones is absent; in the studies checked, under half of the shortfall reflects unresolved V genes, and no reason is known for the rest. V, J and clone size are those of that table, while D and trimming were read from the DNA. The sample table contains approximately 200,000 clones; only one count was recorded for about 85% of them. The ten largest clones capture 11% of the sample.

The germline V gene encodes CDR1 GTSNPN and CDR2 SVGIG (reference sequence). V gives up 5 bases and J gives up 3 bases, and the segment between their germline ends measures 11 bases. Measured from the cysteine to the phenylalanine, the CDR3 is 13 residues long. The only DNA kept is the CDR3, 39 bases in frame from the first base. In the prospective study, participants were roughly 18 to 100 years old, resided in about 25 geographic areas of the United States, and were enrolled through a virtual design. In the prospective study, cohorts were assigned on the basis of participant-reported clinical history obtained from a screening survey and a study questionnaire. Recovered participants in ImmuneRACE Cohort 3 were defined as having two consecutive negative NP/OP PCR tests, clearance from a healthcare professional, or resolution of symptoms. Mobile phlebotomists in the prospective study collected whole blood, serum and a nasopharyngeal or oropharyngeal swab from every participant. Participants in the prospective study had the option to provide additional blood draws and questionnaires over a roughly two-month period. Blood samples from the prospective study were shipped frozen or at room temperature prior to DNA extraction.

Sequenced: PBMCs or T cells enriched from blood (not recorded which). This sequence uses TRBV30 and TRBJ1-5; TRBD1 is perhaps the D gene, given 6 matching bases. The TCR was taken from a man in his thirties or forties who had recovered from COVID-19. For the CDR3, the sequence is CAWSTGINQPQHF. The DNA is as follows: TGTGCCTGGTCTACAGGGATCAATCAGCCCCAGCATTTT.